The 20 T cell receptor beta chains reported below all come from one sample, sequenced in a study of blood T cell repertoires in COVID-19. TCRdb's table, derived via immunoSEQ multiplex PCR, lists solely in-frame clones and lacks some. Among almost 250,000 clones listed, approximately 86% were seen once. Sequencing used PBMCs or T cells enriched from blood (not recorded which). The origin of the receptors is a woman aged 50 to 65 who had recovered from COVID-19.

The chain recombines TRBV5-1 with TRBJ2-7; D may be TRBD1 (6 bases). Trimming cost V 4 bases and J 3 bases, with 14 bases left between them. CDR1 and CDR2 from the germline V gene are SGHRS and YFSETQ. The CDR3 consists of 14 residues. CDR3 nucleotide sequence: TGCGCCAGCAGCCCCGGACAGAACCGCTACGAGCAGTACTTC. Amino acids: CASSPGQNRYEQYF. Full variable domain (rest looked up from reference TRBV5-1 and TRBJ2-7): KAGVTQTPRYLIKTRGQQVTLSCSPISGHRSVSWYQQTPGQGLQFLFEYFSETQRNKGNFPGRFSGRQFSNSRSEMNVSTLELGDSALYLCASSPGQNRYEQYFGPGTRLTVT.

Regarding this clone: Compared with germline, one end of the junction differs, possibly owing to a read error. The chain recombines TRBV7-9 with TRBJ2-2; 11 bases fit TRBD2. The germline V gene has CDR1 SEHNR and CDR2 FQNEAQ (reference sequence). The CDR3 runs to 15 residues. The CDR3 sequence: CASSLAGGGAGELFF. The DNA for the CDR3 is TGTGCCAGCAGCCTAGCGGGAGGAGGGGCCGGGGAGCTGTTTTTT.

The V call is TRBV19, the J call TRBJ1-5; 7 positions agree with TRBD1. V gave up 7 bases and J gave up 4 bases; unmatched junction bases: 10. Germline V gene data show CDR1 as LNHDA and CDR2 as SQIVND (reference sequence). The CDR3 is 15 amino acids. This CDR3 is CASTNRDSLNQPQHF. CDR3 sequence (DNA): TGTGCCAGTACCAATCGGGACAGCTTAAATCAGCCCCAGCATTTT.

The chain recombines TRBV29-1 with TRBJ1-1, with D hard to call. The germline gives CDR1 SQVTM, CDR2 ANQGSEA. CDR3 size: 15 residues. V shed 5 bases and J shed 0 bases, with 16 bases lying between them. The chain's CDR3 is CSVPRWPTMNTEAFF. The CDR3 bases are TGCAGCGTTCCCCGCTGGCCGACAATGAACACTGAAGCTTTCTTT.

The rearrangement joins TRBV12-3 or TRBV12-4 to TRBJ2-2; no clear D. V gave up 3 bases and J gave up 6 bases, with 8 bases separating them. The CDR3 totals 13 residues. CDR3: CASSFVFPGELFF. For the CDR3, the DNA is TGTGCCAGCAGTTTCGTTTTTCCCGGGGAGCTGTTTTTT.

The CDR3 sequence: CASSVGRSRVKQYF. The CDR3 DNA reads TGTGCCAGCAGTGTGGGCCGAAGTAGAGTTAAGCAGTACTTC. The V gene is TRBV28, the J gene TRBJ2-7; no definite D call. The V gene's germline CDR1 is MDHEN and CDR2 SYDVKM. CDR3 length: 14 amino acids. V was clipped by 5 bases and J by 8 bases, with 19 bases between them.

This chain connects TRBV11-1 to TRBJ2-1; 9 nucleotides agree with TRBD2. V trimming: 6 bases; J trimming: 9 bases; junction bases outside the gene matches: 15. The CDR3 spans 16 residues. Germline V gives CDR1 SGHAT, CDR2 FQDESV (reference sequence). The CDR3 spells CASRGMAGGPGGEQFF. The CDR3 DNA follows: TGTGCCAGCAGGGGGATGGCGGGAGGGCCGGGCGGTGAGCAGTTCTTC.

This clone was observed a few times. The chain employs TRBV19 and TRBJ1-1; D not resolved. Trimming took off 4 bases at V and 5 bases at J, with 20 bases between the two ends. CDR1 is LNHDA, CDR2 SQIVND, per germline (reference sequence). This CDR3 comprises 16 residues. This chain's CDR3 is CASSNLYGYAGTEAFF. The CDR3 DNA reads TGTGCCAGTAGTAATCTGTACGGGTACGCGGGAACTGAAGCTTTCTTT.

V gene TRBV28 combines with J gene TRBJ1-4; 9 nucleotides align to TRBD1. The CDR3 is made up of 17 amino acids. V lost 7 bases, J lost 8 bases, and 17 bases stayed unmatched. Germline assignment: CDR1 MDHEN and CDR2 SYDVKM. The CDR3 sequence is CASTSGTGSSRSEKLFF. The CDR3 DNA is TGTGCCAGCACCTCCGGGACAGGGTCCTCTCGGTCAGAAAAACTGTTTTTT.

The chain carries TRBV5-4 and TRBJ2-2; the match to TRBD1 covers 10 bases. The CDR3 is made up of 15 amino acids. Trimming at V came to 4 bases and at J to 1 base, leaving 1 base not matched to a gene. CDR1 is SGHNT and CDR2 is YYREEE in the germline V gene (reference sequence). CDR3: CASSRDRGNTGELFF. CDR3 DNA sequence: TGTGCCAGCAGCCGGGACAGGGGGAACACCGGGGAGCTGTTTTTT.

The J gene is TRBJ1-2, the V gene TRBV5-1, with 11 bases that match TRBD1. The CDR3 runs to 14 residues. The germline CDR1 and CDR2 sequences are SGHRS and YFSETQ. Losses at the gene ends were 4 bases for V and 4 bases for J; bases not matched to a gene: 3. Here the CDR3 reads CASSPGTGGYGYTF. The CDR3 DNA sequence: TGCGCCAGCAGCCCCGGGACAGGGGGCTATGGCTACACCTTC.

The rearrangement joins TRBV5-1 to TRBJ2-1, with 9 bases identical to TRBD2. V was clipped by 4 bases and J by 5 bases; unmatched bases: 7. Per the germline V gene, CDR1 is SGHRS and CDR2 is YFSETQ. CDR3 length equals 15 residues. The CDR3 sequence is CASSRTSEAHNEQFF. In DNA form, the CDR3 reads TGCGCCAGCAGCCGGACTAGCGAAGCACACAATGAGCAGTTCTTC.

The chain carries TRBV21-1 and TRBJ2-1; the table's D call, TRBD1, was not checked against the DNA. TRBV21-1 is reported as a pseudogene. The CDR3 covers 15 residues. The CDR3 spells CARPGIWTANNEQFF. The DNA of the CDR3 is TGTGCCCGCCCCGGTATATGGACAGCGAACAATGAGCAGTTCTTC.

The gene calls are TRBV7-3 and TRBJ2-1, with no clear D. The germline gives CDR1 SGHTA, CDR2 FQGTGA. Between the trimmed V and J ends, which lost 2 bases and 5 bases, there was a span of 7 bases. The CDR3 has 13 amino acids. CDR3 sequence (DNA): TGTGCCAGCAGCTTAGTTGGAGACAATGAGCAGTTCTTC. It translates to CASSLVGDNEQFF.

Only a few counts were recorded for this clone. V and J are TRBV28 and TRBJ1-5; 7 bases agree with TRBD1. V was clipped by 7 bases and J by 4 bases; unmatched bases: 1. CDR3 length equals 12 residues. The germline CDR1 and CDR2 sequences are MDHEN and SYDVKM. CDR3 in amino acids: CASTTGNQPQHF. Written as DNA, the CDR3 is TGTGCCAGCACGACAGGGAATCAGCCCCAGCATTTT.

This chain connects TRBV9 to TRBJ2-5; 9 bases match TRBD2. The junction had 5 bases not matched to a gene; V was cut back by 0 bases and J by 2 bases. CDR3 length equals 16 residues. Per germline, CDR1 SGDLS and CDR2 YYNGEE. The CDR3 loop reads CASSVGSGSSQETQYF. The CDR3, as DNA: TGTGCCAGCAGCGTAGGTAGCGGGAGTTCTCAAGAGACCCAGTACTTC.

V gene TRBV10-3 combines with J gene TRBJ1-1; 8 nucleotides line up with TRBD1. Germline V gene sequence: CDR1 ENHRY, CDR2 SYGVKD. V trimming: 11 bases; J trimming: 0 bases; junction bases outside the gene matches: 11. The CDR3 runs 15 residues. The CDR3 DNA reads TGTGCCTCCCGCAGGGACAGGCTTGTGAACACTGAAGCTTTCTTT. This encodes CASRRDRLVNTEAFF.

The chain couples TRBV5-8 to TRBJ1-1; 7 bases are shared with TRBD1. V shed 0 bases, J shed 2 bases, and the junction held 7 bases outside the gene matches. Germline-derived CDR1 and CDR2 are SGHTS and YDEGEE. The CDR3 has 16 amino acids. CDR3 in amino acids: CASSLERGRRNTEAFF. The CDR3 nucleotides are TGTGCCAGCAGCTTGGAAAGGGGGCGAAGAAACACTGAAGCTTTCTTT.

CDR3 loop: CAWSVPGGGGRAFF. CDR3 DNA: TGTGCCTGGAGTGTACCAGGGGGCGGCGGACGAGCTTTCTTT. The chain recombines TRBV30 with TRBJ1-1, with 8 bases aligning to TRBD1. This CDR3 region has 14 residues. V trimming: 0 bases; J trimming: 10 bases; junction bases outside the gene matches: 10. Per germline, CDR1 GTSNPN and CDR2 SVGIG (reference sequence).

The V and J genes are TRBV25-1 and TRBJ2-7, with D possibly TRBD2 on 6 matching bases. The CDR3 is 15 amino acids. Germline CDR1 is MGHDK and CDR2 is SYGVNS. The V and J ends lost 3 bases and 5 bases respectively, with 17 bases between them. CDR3 nucleotides: TGTGCCAGCAGTGACCGCCGGGGAGGTGTGGACGAGCAGTACTTC. Translating gives CASSDRRGGVDEQYF.